Below are 10 T cell receptor beta chains sequenced from a single sample in a study of radiation and T cells in renal cell carcinoma. Time point: baseline pretreatment blood. Treatment indicated: 15 Gy SBRT to primary tumor, nephrectomy 4 weeks later. Some clones are missing from TCRdb's copy, which holds only in-frame ones; the method was immunoSEQ multiplex PCR. The profile shows approximately 120,000 clones, approximately 80% of them singletons. Sequencing was performed on blood, taken from a patient whose treatment included radiotherapy and nephrectomy. Every receptor here comes from a woman aged 55-70 years with renal cell carcinoma.

J is TRBJ2-7 and V is TRBV6-1; TRBD2 is a possible D gene (6 bases). Trimming took 5 bases from V and 7 from J, leaving 18 bases between them. There are 14 residues in the CDR3. Germline V lookup: CDR1 MNHNS, CDR2 SASEGT. The CDR3 sequence is CASSKGSVAAEQYF. Here the CDR3 DNA reads TGTGCCAGCAGTAAAGGGAGTGTAGCGGCAGAGCAGTACTTC.

The chain couples TRBV5-4 to TRBJ2-5; possibly TRBD1 or TRBD2 for D (7 bases each). Germline CDR1 is SGHNT and CDR2 is YYREEE (reference sequence). The CDR3 runs 15 residues. V was shortened by 4 bases and J by 2 bases, with 15 bases between the two germline ends. CDR3 loop: CASSPGGGDQETQYF. CDR3 bases: TGTGCCAGCAGCCCAGGGGGGGGCGATCAAGAGACCCAGTACTTC.

On this clone: One base away lies a much larger clone, so this may be a sequencing read error. The rearrangement links TRBV7-8 to TRBJ1-4, with TRBD1 identical over 8 bases. This CDR3 comprises 14 residues. V was pared by 3 bases and J by 4 bases, with 1 base of the junction left unmatched. The germline gives CDR1 SGHVS, CDR2 FQNEAQ. CDR3 DNA: TGTGCCAGCAGCTTCGGACAGGGTAATGAAAAACTGTTTTTT. Translating gives CASSFGQGNEKLFF. The full variable domain, in which reference TRBV7-8 and TRBJ1-4 provide the parts outside the CDR3, is GAGVSQSPRYKVAKRGQDVALRCDPISGHVSLFWYQQALGQGPEFLTYFQNEAQLDKSGLPSDRFFAERPEGSVSTLKIQRTQQEDSAVYLCASSFGQGNEKLFFGSGTQLSVL.

The chain joins TRBV7-9 to TRBJ2-6; D may be TRBD1 or TRBD2 (5 bases each). The CDR3 has 17 residues. The V gene's germline CDR1 is SEHNR and CDR2 FQNEAQ (reference sequence). V was trimmed by 7 bases and J by 0 bases, leaving 16 bases between them. The CDR3 sequence: CASNLGAGSSGANVLTF. CDR3 nucleotides: TGTGCCAGCAACCTCGGGGCAGGGAGCTCTGGGGCCAACGTCCTGACTTTC.

The chain employs TRBV4-2 and TRBJ1-2; tentative D call: TRBD1 (6 bases). With 4 bases removed from V and 3 bases from J, the gap between germline ends came to 12 bases. The CDR3 spans 14 residues. CDR1 and CDR2 (germline): LGHNA, YNFKEQ. The CDR3 loop is CASSPGGGHYGYTF. CDR3 bases: TGTGCCAGCAGCCCTGGGGGGGGGCACTATGGCTACACCTTC.

This clone has a single count. The rearrangement links TRBV9 to TRBJ2-2; 12 bases map to TRBD1. The germline CDR1 and CDR2 sequences are SGDLS and YYNGEE. V gave up 0 bases and J gave up 6 bases; unmatched junction bases: 6. This CDR3 contains 17 residues. The CDR3 DNA sequence: TGTGCCAGCAGCGTAGTTGGGACAGGGGGCGGTCCCGGGGAGCTGTTTTTT. Protein: CASSVVGTGGGPGELFF.

The rearrangement uses TRBV6-5 and TRBJ1-1; D call uncertain. Between the trimmed V and J ends, which lost 5 bases and 8 bases, there was a span of 0 bases. Germline lookup yields CDR1 MNHEY and CDR2 SVGAGI. The CDR3 runs to 8 residues. DNA for the CDR3: TGTGCCAGCAGTGAAGCTTTCTTT. This codes for CASSEAFF.

CDR3 coding DNA: TGCGCCAGCAGCTTGGAAAGGGGGGCTGCTAATGAAAAACTGTTTTTT. Translating it yields CASSLERGAANEKLFF. J is TRBJ1-4 and V is TRBV5-1; the D gene is possibly TRBD1 (6 bases). Deletions cut 0 bases from V and 3 bases from J, with 12 bases between. CDR1 SGHRS and CDR2 YFSETQ come from the germline V gene. This CDR3 has 16 residues.

This clone was seen a single time. V is TRBV9 and J is TRBJ1-2; D may be TRBD1 (6 bases). CDR3 length equals 14 residues. Trimming shortened V by 4 bases and J by 3 bases, and 13 bases separated the two germline ends. Germline V gene data show CDR1 as SGDLS and CDR2 as YYNGEE. CDR3 residues: CASSLGRGDYGYTF. The CDR3 DNA sequence: TGTGCCAGCAGCTTAGGGAGGGGGGACTATGGCTACACCTTC.

The CDR3 DNA is TGTGCCAGCAGAAGGACAGACGCCTACGAGCAGTACTTC. This codes for CASRRTDAYEQYF. The V and J genes are TRBV7-6 and TRBJ2-7, with D maybe TRBD1 (6 bases). Trimming cost V 6 bases and J 2 bases, with 11 bases left between them. In germline, CDR1 is SGHVS, CDR2 FNYEAQ. CDR3 length: 13 residues. Full variable domain (outside the CDR3, taken from reference TRBV7-6 and TRBJ2-7): GAGVSQSPRYKVTKRGQDVALRCDPISGHVSLYWYRQALGQGPEFLTYFNYEAQQDKSGLPNDRFSAERPEGSISTLTIQRTEQRDSAMYRCASRRTDAYEQYFGPGTRLTVT.